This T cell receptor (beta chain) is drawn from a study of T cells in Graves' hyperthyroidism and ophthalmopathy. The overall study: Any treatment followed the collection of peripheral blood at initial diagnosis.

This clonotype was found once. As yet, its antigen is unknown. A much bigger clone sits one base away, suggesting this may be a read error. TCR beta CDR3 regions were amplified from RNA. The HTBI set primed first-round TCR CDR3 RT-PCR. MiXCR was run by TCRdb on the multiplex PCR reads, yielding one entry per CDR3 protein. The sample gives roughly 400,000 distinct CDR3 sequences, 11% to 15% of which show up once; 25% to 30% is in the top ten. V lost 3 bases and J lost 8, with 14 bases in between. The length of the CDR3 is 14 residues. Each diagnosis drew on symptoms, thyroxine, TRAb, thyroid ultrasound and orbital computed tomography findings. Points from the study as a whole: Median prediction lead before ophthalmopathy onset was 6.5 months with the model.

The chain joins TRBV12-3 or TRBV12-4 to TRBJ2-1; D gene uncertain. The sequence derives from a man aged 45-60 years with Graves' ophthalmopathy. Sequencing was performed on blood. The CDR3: CASSFLLGLDEQFF. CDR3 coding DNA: TGTGCCAGCAGTTTCTTGCTAGGGCTCGATGAGCAGTTCTTC.